Each of the 26 T cell receptor beta chains below was sequenced from the same sample in a study of control samples from healthy donors and cancer patients. Sequenced by immunoSEQ multiplex PCR; TCRdb stores in-frame clones only, minus some. The table includes 170,000 or so clones, 91% detected once. Sequencing input: blood. Receptor source: a middle-aged woman in good health.

This clone was seen only once. The chain joins TRBV27 to TRBJ2-5; no definite D call. Germline CDR1 and CDR2: MNHEY and SMNVEV (reference sequence). The V gene lost 3 bases and the J gene lost 1 base, with 12 bases spanning the gap. This CDR3 region has 15 residues. The CDR3: CASSFSPFPQETQYF. The DNA of the CDR3 is TGTGCCAGCAGTTTTAGCCCTTTCCCCCAAGAGACCCAGTACTTC.

This chain connects TRBV27 to TRBJ1-6; 7 bases match TRBD1. After removal of 5 bases from V and 13 bases from J, the junction contained 5 bases not matched to a gene. The CDR3 loop spans 12 amino acids. Per germline, CDR1 MNHEY and CDR2 SMNVEV (reference sequence). The CDR3 bases are TGTGCCAGCAGTAACAGGGGATCCCCCCTCCACTTT. Its protein is CASSNRGSPLHF.

The rearrangement links TRBV2 to TRBJ1-5, with 7 bases matching TRBD1. Germline lookup yields CDR1 SNHLY and CDR2 FYNNEI. V dropped 6 bases and J dropped 1; count of bases not matched to a gene: 6. The CDR3 runs to 15 residues. The CDR3 loop is CASSPTGESNQPQHF. DNA for the CDR3: TGTGCCAGCAGCCCTACAGGGGAGAGCAATCAGCCCCAGCATTTT.

This sequence joins TRBV5-6 and TRBJ1-3; 10 bases line up with TRBD1. Germline-derived CDR1 and CDR2 are SGHDT and YYEEEE. V shed 4 bases and J 1 base; nucleotides not matched to a gene: 2. The length of the CDR3 is 15 residues. The CDR3 is CASSPGQGSGNTIYF. The CDR3 nucleotides are TGTGCCAGCAGCCCGGGACAGGGGTCTGGAAACACCATATATTTT.

The J gene is TRBJ1-2, the V gene TRBV5-1; tentatively, D is TRBD1 (5 bases). V dropped 0 bases and J dropped 7 bases, with 10 bases sitting between them. Germline CDR1 reads SGHRS; CDR2 reads YFSETQ. The CDR3 sequence is 13 residues long. CDR3 bases: TGCGCCAGCAGCTTGGAGGCAGGGCTTGGCTACACCTTC. It yields the protein CASSLEAGLGYTF.

The chain's CDR3 is CANPGRPGRQETQYF. As DNA, the CDR3 is TGTGCCAACCCGGGCCGTCCGGGGCGCCAAGAGACCCAGTACTTC. The genes are TRBV6-7 and TRBJ2-5; D is tentatively TRBD1 or TRBD2 (5 bases each). TRBV6-7 is given ORF status, its function remaining uncertain. The CDR3 totals 15 residues. Trimming stripped 10 bases from V and 1 base from J, with 19 bases between.

The V gene is TRBV12-3 or TRBV12-4, the J gene TRBJ1-1, with a tentative D call TRBD1 (5 bases). There are 13 residues in the CDR3. Trimming stripped 7 bases from V and 5 bases from J, with 14 bases between. CDR3 residues: CASTWGSMTEAFF. CDR3 bases: TGTGCCAGCACTTGGGGGAGTATGACTGAAGCTTTCTTT.

This sequence joins TRBV24-1 and TRBJ1-5; tentatively, D is TRBD1 (5 bases). This CDR3 is 14 amino acids long. Trimming removed 2 bases from V and 5 bases from J, with 9 bases in between. Per the germline V gene, CDR1 is KGHDR and CDR2 is SFDVKD. The CDR3 spells CATSDSDSYQPQHF. The CDR3 bases are TGTGCCACCAGTGATTCCGACAGTTATCAGCCCCAGCATTTT.

This chain uses TRBV12-3 or TRBV12-4 with TRBJ1-5; no clear D. The CDR3 consists of 12 residues. V was cut by 0 bases and J by 9 bases, with 6 bases left in between. CDR3 loop: CASSLAVWPQHF. The CDR3 DNA reads as TGTGCCAGCAGTTTAGCCGTCTGGCCCCAGCATTTT.

The table lists this clone with a count of one. CDR3 DNA: TGCGCCAGCAGTGAAGGGGCCCTTAGCAATCAGCCCCAGCATTTT. Amino acids: CASSEGALSNQPQHF. This chain links TRBV5-1 with TRBJ1-5; TRBD1 might be the D (5 bases). The CDR3 extends over 15 amino acids. The germline V gene encodes CDR1 SGHRS and CDR2 YFSETQ. The germline V and J ends were trimmed by 5 bases and 0 bases, with 12 bases remaining between them.

The gene calls are TRBV15 and TRBJ2-1, with D possibly being TRBD2 (5 bases). Germline V gives CDR1 LNHNV, CDR2 YYDKDF (reference sequence). Trimming pared 1 base from V and 4 bases from J, leaving 17 bases between. This CDR3 spans 17 amino acids. The CDR3 nucleotides are TGTGCCACCAGCAGAGTACTTCCTCGGGGTTCATACAATGAGCAGTTCTTC. Translated, it gives CATSRVLPRGSYNEQFF.

Remarks on this clone: Other DNA sequences in the sample encode the same CDR3. V gene TRBV2 combines with J gene TRBJ1-1; D not certain. The CDR3 runs 13 residues. CDR1 and CDR2 from the germline V gene are SNHLY and FYNNEI. Trimming stripped 6 bases from V and 2 bases from J, with 10 bases between. The DNA of the CDR3 is TGTGCCAGCAGCCTCGGGCCCAACACTGAAGCTTTCTTT. Protein product: CASSLGPNTEAFF.

With respect to this clone: Relative to the germline gene, one junction end is altered; a read error may explain this. The J gene is TRBJ2-3, the V gene TRBV9, with 9 bases fitting TRBD2. CDR1 and CDR2 from the germline V gene are SGDLS and YYNGEE. The CDR3 runs to 15 residues. The CDR3 loop is CASSASGTSKDTQYF. CDR3 DNA sequence: TGTGCCAGCAGCGCCTCCGGGACTAGCAAAGATACGCAGTATTTT.

This chain connects TRBV7-7 to TRBJ1-1; no definite D call. There are 16 residues in the CDR3. The V end was cut by 1 base, the J end by 4 bases, with 16 bases between. Germline lookup yields CDR1 SSHAT and CDR2 FNYEAQ (reference sequence). The CDR3 DNA is TGTGCCAGCAGCTTAGAGTCGTTGGGTGGGAGCACTGAAGCTTTCTTT. As protein: CASSLESLGGSTEAFF. Drawing the rest from reference TRBV7-7 and TRBJ1-1, the complete variable domain is GAGVSQSPRYKVTKRGQDVTLRCDPISSHATLYWYQQALGQGPEFLTYFNYEAQPDKSGLPSDRFSAERPEGSISTLTIQRTEQRDSAMYRCASSLESLGGSTEAFFGQGTRLTVV.

The chain couples TRBV9 to TRBJ1-2, with D perhaps TRBD1 (6 bases). The germline V gene has CDR1 SGDLS and CDR2 YYNGEE. V lost 0 bases to trimming and J lost 4 bases, with 13 bases between them. This CDR3 is 15 amino acids long. CDR3 protein: CASSVVDRPLYGYTF. CDR3 in DNA: TGTGCCAGCAGCGTAGTTGACAGGCCGCTCTATGGCTACACCTTC.

The rearrangement joins TRBV5-1 to TRBJ2-2; TRBD2 might be the D (5 bases). CDR1 is SGHRS, CDR2 YFSETQ, per germline. V lost 7 bases and J lost 6, with 19 bases in between. The CDR3 covers 15 residues. CDR3 coding DNA: TGCGCCAGCCGCCCCATTGCGGGTGGAGCCGGGGAGCTGTTTTTT. It encodes CASRPIAGGAGELFF.

This rearrangement joins TRBV10-2 to TRBJ2-7, with D possibly being TRBD1 or TRBD2 (6 bases each). The CDR3 has 14 amino acids. V lost 4 bases to trimming and J lost 0 bases, with 10 bases between them. Germline CDR1 is WSHSY and CDR2 is SAAADI. The chain's CDR3 is CASSAGASSYEQYF. The CDR3 bases are TGCGCCAGCAGTGCGGGGGCTAGCTCCTACGAGCAGTACTTC.

J is TRBJ1-3 and V is TRBV19, with 9 bases that match TRBD1. This CDR3 comprises 17 residues. Germline V gives CDR1 LNHDA, CDR2 SQIVND (reference sequence). Trimming removed 8 bases from V and 3 bases from J; junction bases left unmatched: 14. In DNA, the CDR3 is TGTGCCAGTCAACATAACGGACAGGGGCGAAGTGGAAACACCATATATTTT. It yields the protein CASQHNGQGRSGNTIYF.

The chain uses TRBV13 and TRBJ2-1; D is possibly TRBD1 (6 bases). Germline loops: CDR1 PRHDT, CDR2 FYEKMQ (reference sequence). Trimming left V 4 bases short and J 4 bases short, with 17 bases between. CDR3 length: 16 amino acids. CDR3 protein: CASSSPAGDRYNEQFF. The CDR3 DNA reads as TGTGCCAGCAGCTCCCCCGCCGGCGACAGGTACAATGAGCAGTTCTTC. The full variable domain, with the rest looked up from reference TRBV13 and TRBJ2-1, is AAGVIQSPRHLIKEKRETATLKCYPIPRHDTVYWYQQGPGQDPQFLISFYEKMQSDKGSIPDRFSAQQFSDYHSELNMSSLELGDSALYFCASSSPAGDRYNEQFFGPGTRLTVL.

This clone was counted between two and nine times. The chain couples TRBV12-3 or TRBV12-4 to TRBJ1-1; no clear D gene. The CDR3 sequence is 11 residues long. V gave up 6 bases and J gave up 8 bases, with 10 bases separating them. The CDR3, as DNA: TGTGCCAGCAGATCCGGGAACGAAGCTTTCTTT. The encoded protein is CASRSGNEAFF.

V usage is TRBV11-2 and J usage is TRBJ2-1, with a weak D call TRBD1 (5 bases). Germline CDR1 and CDR2: SGHAT and FQNNGV. The V end lost 5 bases, the J end lost 4 bases, and 15 bases lay between the germline ends. The length of the CDR3 is 15 residues. In DNA form, the CDR3 reads TGTGCCAGCAGCCCCAGGGATCAAGCATACAATGAGCAGTTCTTC. Translation: CASSPRDQAYNEQFF.

The chain recombines TRBV5-1 with TRBJ2-2; TRBD1 agrees at 11 bases. Germline V gene lookup returns CDR1 SGHRS and CDR2 YFSETQ. The CDR3 totals 15 residues. The V segment lost 5 bases and the J segment 6 bases; nucleotides outside the gene matches: 6. The CDR3 nucleotides read TGCGCCAGCAGGCGGACAGGGGGCGACGCCGGGGAGCTGTTTTTT. This translates into CASRRTGGDAGELFF.

The chain couples TRBV18 to TRBJ2-1; D unresolved. The ends were cut back, 3 bases at V and 2 bases at J, with 8 bases in the middle. Germline loops: CDR1 KGHSH, CDR2 LQKENI. CDR3 length: 14 amino acids. The CDR3 DNA is TGTGCCAGCTCACCGCCAACAGCCTACAATGAGCAGTTCTTC. It is translated as CASSPPTAYNEQFF.

V gene TRBV6-5 combines with J gene TRBJ1-1, with 9 nucleotides matching TRBD1. Germline loops: CDR1 MNHEY, CDR2 SVGAGI. The junction had 6 bases not matched to a gene; V was cut back by 6 bases and J by 4 bases. The CDR3 is 14 amino acids. The CDR3 sequence is CASRGDRESTEAFF. As DNA, the CDR3 is TGTGCCAGCAGGGGGGACAGGGAGAGCACTGAAGCTTTCTTT.

This sequence joins TRBV6-5 and TRBJ1-4; 8 positions agree with TRBD1. Germline lookup yields CDR1 MNHEY and CDR2 SVGAGI. The trim removed 6 bases at V and 4 bases at J, leaving 7 bases unmatched. The CDR3 is 15 residues long. Here the CDR3 reads CASRPGQGYNEKLFF. The CDR3 DNA is TGTGCCAGCAGGCCAGGACAGGGTTATAATGAAAAACTGTTTTTT.

The chain links TRBV4-1 to TRBJ1-4, with 8 positions matching TRBD1. The germline V gene has CDR1 MGHRA and CDR2 YSYEKL. This CDR3 contains 16 residues. The trim removed 1 base at V and 7 bases at J, leaving 8 bases unmatched. The CDR3 loop is CASSQVFVGQGEKLFF. CDR3 DNA sequence: TGCGCCAGCAGCCAAGTTTTCGTCGGACAGGGTGAAAAACTGTTTTTT.